A selection of T cell receptor beta chains follows, all from one sample in a study of blood T cell repertoires in COVID-19. Assay: immunoSEQ multiplex PCR; the TCRdb copy retains only in-frame clones and omits some. The profile covers a few hundred thousand clones, with around 84% appearing a single time and roughly 6.7% taken by the ten largest. Sequences were obtained from PBMCs or T cells enriched from blood (not recorded which). These receptors came from a woman aged 50 to 60 who had been exposed to COVID-19. Each CDR3 is given with its conserved first and last residue. The D gene is left open where the match is weak. Some rows have no size entry. The others give once, few or many, or a class for an expanded clone.

size	D	V	J	CDR3	DNA
-	-	TRBV5-4	TRBJ2-1	CASSPTPLASEQFF	TGTGCCAGCAGCCCCACCCCACTAGCTAGTGAGCAGTTCTTC
-	-	TRBV5-1	TRBJ1-2	CASSLDGRMYGYTF	TGCGCCAGCAGCTTGGATGGGCGAATGTATGGCTACACCTTC
-	TRBD1	TRBV11-2	TRBJ1-4	CASSQTGGHEKLFF	TGTGCCAGCAGCCAGACAGGGGGCCATGAAAAACTGTTTTTT
-	-	TRBV6-5	TRBJ2-2	CASVRPSGVAGELFF	TGTGCCAGTGTTCGGCCCTCGGGGGTAGCCGGGGAGCTGTTTTTT
once	-	TRBV7-6	TRBJ1-1	CASSLKDGHEAFF	TGTGCCAGCAGCTTAAAGGACGGACATGAAGCTTTCTTT
-	-	TRBV5-6	TRBJ1-3	CASSWSGSSGNTIYF	TGTGCCAGCAGCTGGTCAGGGTCCTCTGGAAACACCATATATTTT
-	TRBD1	TRBV5-4	TRBJ1-1	CASSRDRPRNTEAFF	TGTGCCAGCAGCAGGGACAGGCCTCGGAACACTGAAGCTTTCTTT
-	-	TRBV20-1	TRBJ1-3	CSASGPSGNTIYF	TGCAGTGCTAGTGGGCCCTCTGGAAACACCATATATTTT
-	-	TRBV11-2	TRBJ2-1	CASSLDETASSYNEQFF	TGTGCCAGCAGCTTAGACGAGACGGCTAGCTCCTACAATGAGCAGTTCTTC
-	TRBD1	TRBV6-1	TRBJ1-1	CASSEAVGTGHTEAFF	TGTGCCAGCAGTGAAGCGGTCGGGACAGGGCACACTGAAGCTTTCTTT
-	-	TRBV5-1	TRBJ1-1	CASSQQPGGPLQYTEAFF	TGCGCCAGCAGCCAACAACCGGGGGGGCCGCTTCAGTACACTGAAGCTTTCTTT
-	-	TRBV2	TRBJ1-1	CASSESWWGDTEAFF	TGTGCCAGCAGTGAAAGTTGGTGGGGGGACACTGAAGCTTTCTTT
-	-	TRBV9	TRBJ2-2	CASSVASVNTGELFF	TGTGCCAGCAGCGTAGCCAGTGTGAACACCGGGGAGCTGTTTTTT
-	-	TRBV3-1/TRBV3-2	TRBJ1-3	CASRPTGVGNTIYF	TGTGCCAGCAGGCCTACAGGAGTCGGAAACACCATATATTTT
-	-	TRBV13	TRBJ1-1	CASSPGGLNTEAFF	TGTGCCAGCAGCCCTGGGGGGTTGAACACTGAAGCTTTCTTT
-	-	TRBV5-5	TRBJ2-7	CASSLEAGGFYEQYF	TGTGCCAGCAGCTTGGAGGCAGGTGGGTTCTACGAGCAGTACTTC
once	-	TRBV5-4	TRBJ2-3	CASSLKGADTQYF	TGTGCCAGCAGCTTGAAGGGGGCAGATACGCAGTATTTT
-	-	TRBV28	TRBJ1-1	CASTLQGLTEAFF	TGTGCCAGCACCCTGCAGGGCCTCACTGAAGCTTTCTTT
-	-	TRBV6-4	TRBJ1-1	CASSAEGGLEAFF	TGTGCCAGCAGTGCGGAGGGGGGGCTTGAAGCTTTCTTT
-	TRBD1	TRBV6-5	TRBJ2-4	CASTPTGTGGQYF	TGTGCCAGCACTCCCACCGGGACAGGGGGTCAGTACTTC
-	TRBD1	TRBV5-4	TRBJ1-2	CASSLEGLRRGNGYTF	TGTGCCAGCAGCTTGGAGGGTCTTCGCAGGGGGAACGGCTACACCTTC
few	TRBD1	TRBV19	TRBJ1-1	CASRPRQGEAFF	TGTGCCAGTAGGCCCAGACAGGGTGAAGCTTTCTTT
-	-	TRBV7-3	TRBJ2-2	CASSSGGGLGTGELFF	TGTGCCAGCAGCTCCGGTGGGGGGTTAGGCACCGGGGAGCTGTTTTTT
-	-	TRBV30	TRBJ2-3	CAWSGGQLSTDTQYF	TGTGCCTGGAGTGGAGGCCAGCTTAGCACAGATACGCAGTATTTT
-	-	TRBV2	TRBJ1-4	CASSKTDRRPNEKLFF	TGTGCCAGCAGTAAGACCGACAGGAGACCTAATGAAAAACTGTTTTTT
-	-	TRBV6-5	TRBJ1-6	CASNTGKGSPLHF	TGTGCCAGCAACACAGGGAAGGGTTCACCCCTCCACTTT
-	TRBD1	TRBV6-6	TRBJ1-2	CASSYGTGRIGYTF	TGTGCCAGCAGTTACGGGACAGGGAGGATCGGCTACACCTTC
-	TRBD1	TRBV18	TRBJ1-2	CASSTGTGGGYGYTF	TGTGCCAGCTCCACCGGGACAGGGGGCGGCTATGGCTACACCTTC
-	-	TRBV11-2	TRBJ1-6	CASTKGLEGSSYNSPLHF	TGTGCCAGCACCAAAGGGCTTGAGGGTAGCTCCTATAATTCACCCCTCCACTTT
-	-	TRBV6-5	TRBJ2-7	CASIIQGSSYEQYF	TGTGCCAGCATCATACAGGGTAGCTCCTACGAGCAGTACTTC
-	TRBD1	TRBV18	TRBJ1-1	CASSSLNRGRGVNTEAFF	TGTGCCAGCTCTTCCCTAAACAGGGGGCGAGGAGTGAACACTGAAGCTTTCTTT
-	TRBD1	TRBV4-3	TRBJ1-6	CASSQESGGNSPLHF	TGCGCCAGCAGCCAAGAGTCAGGGGGTAATTCACCCCTCCACTTT
-	-	TRBV27	TRBJ2-7	CASSLRRGPSYEQYF	TGTGCCAGCAGTTTAAGGCGGGGACCCTCCTACGAGCAGTACTTC
once	-	TRBV4-1	TRBJ1-1	CASSPGGTEAFF	TGCGCCAGCAGCCCTGGAGGCACTGAAGCTTTCTTT
-	-	TRBV19	TRBJ1-6	CASSIQVRSYNSPLHF	TGTGCCAGTAGTATTCAGGTCCGCTCCTATAATTCACCCCTCCACTTT
-	TRBD1	TRBV7-9	TRBJ1-1	CASSWDRVGAEAFF	TGTGCCAGCAGCTGGGACAGGGTCGGCGCTGAAGCTTTCTTT
-	TRBD2	TRBV10-3	TRBJ2-3	CAISETNGQVRGLAATDTQYF	TGTGCCATCAGTGAGACCAATGGACAGGTACGCGGACTAGCGGCCACAGATACGCAGTATTTT
-	-	TRBV19	TRBJ1-1	CASSIVVANTEAFF	TGTGCCAGTAGTATTGTGGTAGCGAACACTGAAGCTTTCTTT
-	-	TRBV21-1	TRBJ1-1	CASSLWDRKGTEAFF	TGTGCCAGCAGCCTGTGGGACAGGAAGGGCACTGAAGCTTTCTTT
-	TRBD2	TRBV14	TRBJ2-1	CASSQGGLAGNEQFF	TGTGCCAGCAGCCAAGGCGGGCTAGCGGGGAATGAGCAGTTCTTC
-	-	TRBV7-9	TRBJ1-4	CASSLAGRGSYEKLFF	TGTGCCAGCAGCTTAGCGGGGAGGGGGAGTTATGAAAAACTGTTTTTT
-	-	TRBV5-1	TRBJ2-7	CASSLHQGLVDEQYF	TGCGCCAGCAGCTTGCATCAGGGGCTGGTTGACGAGCAGTACTTC
once	TRBD2	TRBV5-4	TRBJ2-2	CASSLGISGEELFF	TGTGCCAGCAGCTTGGGGATTAGCGGGGAGGAGCTGTTTTTT
few	TRBD2	TRBV30	TRBJ2-6	CAWSVSGGAGANVLTF	TGTGCCTGGAGTGTAAGTGGGGGGGCTGGGGCCAACGTCCTGACTTTC
-	-	TRBV15	TRBJ1-5	CATSRARDRNQPQHF	TGTGCCACCAGCAGAGCGCGTGACAGGAATCAGCCCCAGCATTTT
-	-	TRBV7-9	TRBJ2-5	CASSPQDQETQYF	TGTGCCAGCAGCCCCCAGGACCAAGAGACCCAGTACTTC
-	-	TRBV5-4	TRBJ1-2	CASSSEARVNYGYTF	TGTGCCAGCAGCTCCGAGGCCAGGGTTAACTATGGCTACACCTTC
-	-	TRBV7-2	TRBJ1-1	CASSLVAGGQGTEAFF	TGTGCCAGCAGCTTAGTTGCCGGGGGTCAGGGCACTGAAGCTTTCTTT
-	TRBD1	TRBV30	TRBJ1-4	CAWGQGGTNEKLFF	TGTGCCTGGGGACAGGGGGGTACTAATGAAAAACTGTTTTTT
-	-	TRBV7-8	TRBJ2-2	CASSPGTMNTGELFF	TGTGCCAGCAGCCCCGGGACAATGAACACCGGGGAGCTGTTTTTT